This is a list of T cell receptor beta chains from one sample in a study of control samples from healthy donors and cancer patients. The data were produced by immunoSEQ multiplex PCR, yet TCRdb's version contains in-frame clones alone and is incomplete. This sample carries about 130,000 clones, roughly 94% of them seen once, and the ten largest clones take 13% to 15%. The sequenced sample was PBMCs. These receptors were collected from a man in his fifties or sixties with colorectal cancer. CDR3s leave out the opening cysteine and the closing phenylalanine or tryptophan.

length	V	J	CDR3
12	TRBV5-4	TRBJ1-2	ASSLVGQAVGYT
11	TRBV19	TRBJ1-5	ASSGQGEQPQH
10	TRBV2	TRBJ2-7	ASGPVSYEQY
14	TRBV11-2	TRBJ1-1	ASSLVPGGRNTEAF
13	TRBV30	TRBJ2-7	AWTQRGTGGREQY
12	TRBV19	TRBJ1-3	ASRRGDSGNTIY
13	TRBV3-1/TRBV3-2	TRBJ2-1	ASSQQAGSYNEQF
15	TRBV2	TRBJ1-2	ASSTLGRGALLDGYT
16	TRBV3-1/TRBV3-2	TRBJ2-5	ASSQDWGAGQGAETQY
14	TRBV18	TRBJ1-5	ASSPKDRGINQPQH
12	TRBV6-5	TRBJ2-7	ASRPGQGSYEQY
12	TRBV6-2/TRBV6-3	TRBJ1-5	ASSYSGGRQRQH
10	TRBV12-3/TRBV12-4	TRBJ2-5	ASKGDQGTQY
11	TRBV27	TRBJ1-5	ASSSTWRQPQH
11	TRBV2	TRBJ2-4	ASSVVAGALPD
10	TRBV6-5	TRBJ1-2	ASSRGIYGYT
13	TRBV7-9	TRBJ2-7	ASSLVSGQAFEQY
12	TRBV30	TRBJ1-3	AWNPGISGNTIY
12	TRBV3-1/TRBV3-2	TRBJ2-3	ASRQRRRSDTQY
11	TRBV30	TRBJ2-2	AWLGGSDGELF
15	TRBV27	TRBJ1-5	ASSPGVGQGWNQPQH
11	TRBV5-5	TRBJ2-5	ASSRDQQETQY
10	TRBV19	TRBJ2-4	ASSPTTGPQY
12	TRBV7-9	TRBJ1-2	ASSLAGGDYGYT
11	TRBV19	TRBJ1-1	ASRGQLNTEAF
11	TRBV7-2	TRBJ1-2	ASSFASLYGYT
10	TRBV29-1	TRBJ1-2	SVGEGYTGYT
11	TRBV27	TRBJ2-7	ASRTGNSYEQY
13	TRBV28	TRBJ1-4	ASSPPGVPKEKLF
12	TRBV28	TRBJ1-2	ASSPGPKPDGYT
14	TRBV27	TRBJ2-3	ASSLDRLAGTDTQY
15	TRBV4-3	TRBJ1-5	ASSQDPPGQGNQPQH
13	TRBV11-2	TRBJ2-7	ASSFDRGVSYEQY
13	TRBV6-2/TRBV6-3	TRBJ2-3	ASSYSGTGGGTQY
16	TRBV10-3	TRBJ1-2	AISEPLAGQGLGYGYT
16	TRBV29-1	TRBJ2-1	SVEVLAGGPGSYNEQF
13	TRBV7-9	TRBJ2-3	ASSFSGGVQGTQY
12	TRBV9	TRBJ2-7	ASSVDGTGYEQY
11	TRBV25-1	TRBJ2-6	ASSLSGANVLT
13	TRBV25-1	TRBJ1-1	ASSESARGNTEAF
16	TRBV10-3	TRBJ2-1	AISDPGTSIKRDNEQF
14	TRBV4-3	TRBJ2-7	ASSQGAGTGPYEQY
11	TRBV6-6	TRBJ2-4	ASSTGTKNIQY
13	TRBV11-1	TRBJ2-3	ASSSGTASTDTQY
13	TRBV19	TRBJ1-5	ASSIGQGSNQPQH
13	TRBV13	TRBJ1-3	ASSSRDSSGNTIY
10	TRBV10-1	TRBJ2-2	ASSQDTGELF
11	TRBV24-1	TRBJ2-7	ATSDPRGYEQY
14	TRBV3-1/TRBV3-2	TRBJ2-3	ASSRTSGGSTDTQY
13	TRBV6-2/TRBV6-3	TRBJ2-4	ASSSEGQGGNIQY
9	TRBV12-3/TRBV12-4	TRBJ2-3	ASSLTDTQY
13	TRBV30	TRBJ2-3	AYDQGGGSTDTQY
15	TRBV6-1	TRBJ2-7	ASSEVLGGLGRYEQY
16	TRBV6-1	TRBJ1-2	ASSEGIGTGGASYGYT
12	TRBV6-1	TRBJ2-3	ASSEAGLTDTQY
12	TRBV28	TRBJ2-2	ASSFDPGTGELF
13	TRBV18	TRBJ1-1	ASSPQGGLDTEAF
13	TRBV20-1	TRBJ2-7	SASEGAGVSYEQY
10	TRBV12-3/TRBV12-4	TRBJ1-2	ASSPRGRGYT